The 3 T cell receptor beta chains reported below all come from one sample, sequenced in a study of T cell repertoires in cytomegalovirus infection. MiXCR, run by TCRdb on the reads, gives a single entry per CDR3 protein. The profile shows 150,000 to 200,000 distinct CDR3 sequences, about 20% of them singletons. The sample taken for sequencing was PBMCs. The origin of the receptors is a human donor in good health (CMV status not recorded). Some clones in this sample may be carry-over from other donors' samples.

A word on this clonotype: With a much larger clone just one base away, this may be a read error. The rearrangement joins TRBV7-2 to TRBJ2-1; the D call may be TRBD1 or TRBD2 (6 bases each). The CDR3 consists of 16 residues. The germline V gene encodes CDR1 SGHTA and CDR2 FQGNSA. The V end was cut by 4 bases, the J end by 7 bases, with 20 bases between. This CDR3 is CASSSDWRRGKNEQFF. The CDR3, as DNA: TGTGCCAGCAGCTCGGACTGGAGGAGGGGGAAGAATGAGCAGTTCTTC.

In its sample, this clonotype was seen a few times. The chain links TRBV7-9 to TRBJ1-1, with 10 bases aligning to TRBD1. Per germline, CDR1 SEHNR and CDR2 FQNEAQ (reference sequence). The CDR3 covers 15 residues. With 6 bases clipped from V and 4 bases from J, the junction kept 8 bases outside the gene matches. The CDR3 nucleotides read TGTGCCAGCAGGAGACAGGGGGCGGTGAGCACTGAAGCTTTCTTT. Its protein is CASRRQGAVSTEAFF. The whole variable domain, filled in from reference TRBV7-9 and TRBJ1-1, reads DTGVSQNPRHKITKRGQNVTFRCDPISEHNRLYWYRQTLGQGPEFLTYFQNEAQLEKSRLLSDRFSAERPKGSFSTLEIQRTEQGDSAMYLCASRRQGAVSTEAFFGQGTRLTVV.

The chain carries TRBV3-1 and TRBJ1-1; no reliable D call. The germline CDR1 and CDR2 sequences are LGHDT and YNNKEL (reference sequence). This CDR3 is built from 14 residues. V was trimmed by 3 bases and J by 0 bases, leaving 8 bases between them. The CDR3 nucleotides read TGTGCCAGCAGCCACTCCGACTTGAACACTGAAGCTTTCTTT. Encoded protein: CASSHSDLNTEAFF.